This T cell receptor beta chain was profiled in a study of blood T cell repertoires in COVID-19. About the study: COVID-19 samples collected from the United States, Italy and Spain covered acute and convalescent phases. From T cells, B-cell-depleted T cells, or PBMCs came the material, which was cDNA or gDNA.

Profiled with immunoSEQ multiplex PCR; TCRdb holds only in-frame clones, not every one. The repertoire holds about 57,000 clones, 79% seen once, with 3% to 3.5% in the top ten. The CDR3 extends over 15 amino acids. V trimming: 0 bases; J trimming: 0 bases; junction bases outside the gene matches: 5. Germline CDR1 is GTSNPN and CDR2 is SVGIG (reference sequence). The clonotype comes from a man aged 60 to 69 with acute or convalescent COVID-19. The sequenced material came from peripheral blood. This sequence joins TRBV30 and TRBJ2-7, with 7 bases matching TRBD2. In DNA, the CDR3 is TGTGCCTGGAGTGTAACCAGCGGGGCCTCCTACGAGCAGTACTTC. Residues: CAWSVTSGASYEQYF.